This entry lists 7 T cell receptor beta chains sequenced from one sample in a study of siplizumab effects on memory and regulatory T cells. Repertoires were generated with immunoSEQ multiplex PCR, while TCRdb's copy carries only in-frame clones and drops some. The top ten clones hold roughly 0.64% of a sample with more than 95,000 clones, roughly 92% of them seen once. Sequenced: Tregs sorted from blood. These receptors all stem from a human donor in good health.

The V call is TRBV18, the J call TRBJ1-5; a weak D match, TRBD1 (6 bases). This CDR3 has 16 amino acids. V was trimmed by 9 bases and J by 7 bases, leaving 25 bases between them. From germline, CDR1 is KGHSH and CDR2 LQKENI. The CDR3 region is CASSPDGGRMQQPQHF. Written as DNA, the CDR3 is TGTGCCAGTTCCCCGGATGGGGGCAGGATGCAGCAGCCCCAGCATTTT. Full variable domain (remainder filled in from reference TRBV18 and TRBJ1-5): NAGVMQNPRHLVRRRGQEARLRCSPMKGHSHVYWYRQLPEEGLKFMVYLQKENIIDESGMPKERFSAEFPKEGPSILRIQQVVRGDSAAYFCASSPDGGRMQQPQHFGDGTRLSIL.

The chain joins TRBV7-9 to TRBJ1-2, with 7 nucleotides matching TRBD1. The CDR3 runs 13 residues. V lost 4 bases and J lost 6; bases outside the gene matches: 5. CDR1 and CDR2 (germline): SEHNR, FQNEAQ (reference sequence). CDR3 DNA: TGTGCCAGCAGCTATTTGACAGGGAATGGCTACACCTTC. Its protein product is CASSYLTGNGYTF. The complete variable domain, with remaining parts taken from reference TRBV7-9 and TRBJ1-2, reads DTGVSQNPRHKITKRGQNVTFRCDPISEHNRLYWYRQTLGQGPEFLTYFQNEAQLEKSRLLSDRFSAERPKGSFSTLEIQRTEQGDSAMYLCASSYLTGNGYTFGSGTRLTVV.

V and J are TRBV27 and TRBJ2-7; D call uncertain. CDR3 length equals 13 residues. The germline V and J ends were trimmed by 3 bases and 4 bases, with 10 bases remaining between them. CDR1 is MNHEY and CDR2 is SMNVEV in the germline V gene (reference sequence). CDR3 DNA sequence: TGTGCCAGCAGTTTCCCGAATATGTACGAGCAGTACTTC. Its protein is CASSFPNMYEQYF.

The chain links TRBV27 to TRBJ2-7; 10 nucleotides line up with TRBD1. Germline V CDR1 and CDR2: MNHEY, SMNVEV (reference sequence). CDR3 size: 15 residues. The J segment lost 2 bases and the V segment lost 5 bases, leaving 6 bases of the junction unmatched. For the CDR3, the DNA is TGTGCCAGCAGTACTGGGACAGGGGACCCCTACGAGCAGTACTTC. The encoded protein is CASSTGTGDPYEQYF.

The gene calls are TRBV5-4 and TRBJ1-2; weak D call: TRBD1 (6 bases). Germline V lookup: CDR1 SGHNT, CDR2 YYREEE (reference sequence). The CDR3 is 14 residues long. Trimming removed 9 bases at V and 4 bases at J, with 19 bases between. CDR3 sequence: CATQPGDIGYGYTF. CDR3 nucleotides: TGTGCCACTCAACCCGGGGACATAGGCTATGGCTACACCTTC.

The chain uses TRBV2 and TRBJ1-1, with 8 bases lining up with TRBD1. Germline-derived CDR1 and CDR2 are SNHLY and FYNNEI. The V and J ends lost 2 bases and 5 bases, in that order; junction bases with no gene match: 7. The CDR3 consists of 15 residues. The CDR3 sequence is CASSENGQGATEAFF. CDR3 coding DNA: TGTGCCAGCAGTGAAAATGGCCAGGGGGCGACTGAAGCTTTCTTT.

The chain employs TRBV7-8 and TRBJ1-5; D is unclear. CDR3 length equals 14 residues. Trimming shortened V by 1 base and J by 2 bases, and 6 bases separated the two germline ends. From germline, CDR1 is SGHVS and CDR2 FQNEAQ. CDR3 DNA: TGTGCCAGCAGCTTAGGACGCCGCAATCAGCCCCAGCATTTT. It yields the protein CASSLGRRNQPQHF.